This is a list of T cell receptor beta chains from one sample in a study of T cell repertoires in cytomegalovirus infection. These receptors have no identified antigens. MiXCR, run by TCRdb on the reads, gives a single entry per CDR3 protein. This sample has about 480,000 distinct CDR3 sequences; 30% to 40% occur once, and the top ten carry 15% to 20%. The sequences come from cultured PBMCs, collected from culture after CMV antigen stimulation. These receptors originate from a human donor in good health (CMV status not recorded). Some clones in this sample may be carry-over from other donors' samples. Both conserved end residues are part of each CDR3. D genes are given only for firm matches. Rows give clone size only sometimes, using once, few, many, or a class for an expanded clone.

TRBD2	TRBV5-1	TRBJ2-3	-	CASSFGPAGTGTSGDTQYF	TGCGCCAGCAGCTTTGGCCCAGCTGGAACCGGGACTAGCGGGGATACGCAGTATTTT
-	TRBV6-5	TRBJ1-3	-	CASSYSIGPPGSGNTIYF	TGTGCCAGCAGTTACTCGATCGGCCCTCCCGGCTCTGGAAACACCATATATTTT
TRBD2	TRBV7-9	TRBJ2-1	-	CASAGVREQFF	TGTGCCAGCGCGGGAGTCCGAGAGCAGTTCTTC
TRBD2	TRBV18	TRBJ2-4	-	CASSPGLADIQYF	TGTGCCAGCTCACCCGGACTAGCGGACATTCAGTACTTC
-	TRBV6-1	TRBJ1-1	-	CASSEQVEMTEAFF	TGTGCCAGCAGTGAACAGGTCGAGATGACTGAAGCTTTCTTT
-	TRBV7-2	TRBJ2-5	-	CASSLDAQETQYF	TGTGCCAGCAGCTTAGACGCTCAAGAGACCCAGTACTTC
-	TRBV7-2	TRBJ2-3	many	CASSLAPGSTDTQYF	TGTGCCAGCAGCTTAGCGCCCGGAAGCACAGATACGCAGTATTTT
TRBD1	TRBV4-3	TRBJ1-2	many	CASSQDRGARGNYGYTF	TGCGCCAGCAGCCAAGATCGCGGAGCCAGGGGGAACTATGGCTACACCTTC
TRBD2	TRBV4-3	TRBJ2-1	many	CASSQVASGYNEQFF	TGCGCCAGCAGCCAAGTAGCTAGCGGCTACAATGAGCAGTTCTTC
-	TRBV5-6	TRBJ1-6	few	CASRTGGLDNSPLHF	TGTGCCAGCAGAACAGGCGGCCTCGATAATTCACCCCTCCACTTT
-	TRBV6-1	TRBJ2-6	-	CASSERGFRVSGANVLTF	TGTGCCAGCAGTGAAAGGGGTTTCAGGGTCTCTGGGGCCAACGTCCTGACTTTC
-	TRBV7-2	TRBJ2-3	few	CASSAGGGTQYF	TGTGCCAGCAGCGCCGGAGGGGGTACGCAGTATTTT
TRBD2	TRBV27	TRBJ2-5	-	CASSLAGGRTETQYF	TGTGCCAGCAGTCTAGCGGGAGGGCGTACGGAGACCCAGTACTTC
-	TRBV7-2	TRBJ1-5	many	CASSPRVELLAHQPQHF	TGTGCCAGCAGCCCAAGGGTCGAACTCCTGGCCCATCAGCCCCAGCATTTT
-	TRBV28	TRBJ2-1	few	CASTLVGEQFF	TGTGCCAGCACCCTTGTGGGTGAGCAGTTCTTC
-	TRBV11-2	TRBJ2-5	-	CASSRDKLIQETQYF	TGTGCCAGCAGCCGTGACAAACTCATTCAAGAGACCCAGTACTTC
-	TRBV6-2/TRBV6-3	TRBJ2-7	-	CASRADNSYEQYF	TGTGCCAGTCGTGCCGACAACTCCTACGAGCAGTACTTC
TRBD2	TRBV7-2	TRBJ2-5	few	CASSQDSGRGKETQYF	TGTGCCAGCAGCCAGGATAGCGGGAGAGGGAAGGAGACCCAGTACTTC
-	TRBV7-6	TRBJ2-5	-	CASSLVSMGETQYF	TGTGCCAGCAGCTTAGTTTCCATGGGAGAGACCCAGTACTTC
-	TRBV28	TRBJ2-7	few	CATGTRGMNEQYF	TGTGCCACCGGGACTCGGGGGATGAACGAGCAGTACTTC
TRBD1	TRBV6-5	TRBJ1-2	few	CASRDTDRGNYGYTF	TGTGCCAGCAGAGACACGGACAGGGGGAACTATGGCTACACCTTC
TRBD2	TRBV6-2/TRBV6-3	TRBJ2-1	-	CASKLPGGDQQFF	TGTGCCAGCAAACTCCCGGGGGGGGATCAGCAGTTCTTC
-	TRBV19	TRBJ2-7	-	CATQPGPSYEQYF	TGTGCCACCCAGCCGGGACCGTCCTACGAGCAGTACTTC
TRBD1	TRBV20-1	TRBJ1-1	-	CSASGGQGNTEAFF	TGCAGTGCCAGTGGGGGACAGGGGAACACTGAAGCTTTCTTT
-	TRBV6-1	TRBJ2-5	-	CASSEALWETQYF	TGTGCCAGCAGTGAAGCGCTCTGGGAGACCCAGTACTTC
-	TRBV4-3	TRBJ1-2	-	CASSQDGGGAPNYGYTF	TGCGCCAGCAGCCAAGATGGGGGAGGCGCTCCTAACTATGGCTACACCTTC
-	TRBV6-2/TRBV6-3	TRBJ1-2	few	CASSPLTGQLNYGYTF	TGTGCCAGCAGTCCCCTAACAGGGCAGCTGAACTATGGCTACACCTTC
-	TRBV19	TRBJ2-2	-	CASIGRTNTGELFF	TGTGCCAGTATCGGACGGACGAACACCGGGGAGCTGTTTTTT
TRBD1	TRBV2	TRBJ2-2	-	CASKGTGGAMGTGELFF	TGTGCCAGCAAAGGGACAGGGGGCGCAATGGGCACCGGGGAGCTGTTTTTT
-	TRBV19	TRBJ2-2	-	CASSIDGRSEYTGELFF	TGTGCCAGTAGTATAGATGGTAGGAGTGAGTACACCGGGGAGCTGTTTTTT
-	TRBV6-6	TRBJ1-1	-	CASSYSGRMEAFF	TGTGCCAGCAGTTACTCAGGGAGGATGGAAGCTTTCTTT
-	TRBV7-2	TRBJ2-7	few	CASSLGGLRDRHYEQYF	TGTGCCAGCAGCTTAGGGGGGCTGCGGGACAGACACTACGAGCAGTACTTC
-	TRBV6-8	TRBJ2-7	few	CASRAPGEQYF	TGTGCCAGCAGGGCCCCGGGCGAGCAGTACTTC
-	TRBV6-5	TRBJ2-5	few	CASSSPKGQETQYF	TGTGCCAGCAGTTCCCCGAAGGGACAAGAGACCCAGTACTTC
-	TRBV10-3	TRBJ2-1	-	CAISGVSGSTHEQFF	TGTGCCATCAGTGGCGTTTCCGGGAGCACCCATGAGCAGTTCTTC